Listed below are T cell receptor beta chains from one sample, sequenced in a study of shared clonotypes between healthy human individuals. Using immunoSEQ multiplex PCR, the repertoire was profiled, and TCRdb retains in-frame clones only, with some absent. Of about 480,000 clones listed, 60% to 80% were seen once; the top ten hold 9.5% to 15%. The sequenced material came from PBMCs. The receptors shown here come from a woman aged 40-49 years in good health. Some clones in this sample may be carry-over from other donors' samples. Both conserved end residues are part of each CDR3. A D gene is named only where the DNA matches it firmly. Expanded clones get a size class; other rows say once, few or many, or leave the size out.

d_gene,j_gene,abundance,len,v_gene,CDR3nt,CDR3aa
NA,TRBJ2-7,NA,15,TRBV5-6,TGTGCCAGCAGCTTGAAGGGAGAACTCGATTACGAGCAGTACTTC,CASSLKGELDYEQYF
TRBD2,TRBJ2-7,few,15,TRBV6-1,TGTGCCAGCGGCGAGGGTAGCGGGAGTATGTACGAGCAGTACTTC,CASGEGSGSMYEQYF
NA,TRBJ2-7,once,13,TRBV5-4,TGTGCCAGCAGCTTGTTAACAGGTAACGAGCAGTACTTC,CASSLLTGNEQYF
NA,TRBJ1-1,NA,12,TRBV19,TGTGCCAGTAGTAAGTGGGGGACTGAAGCTTTCTTT,CASSKWGTEAFF
TRBD2,TRBJ2-7,NA,15,TRBV18,TGTGCCAGCTCACCCCCTAGCGGGAGGGCCCGGGAGCAGTACTTC,CASSPPSGRAREQYF
NA,TRBJ2-5,NA,10,TRBV30,TGTGCCTGGAGGGCGGAGACCCAGTACTTC,CAWRAETQYF
NA,TRBJ1-1,few,12,TRBV19,TGTGCCAGTAGTATCTCCTGGGGCGGGGCTTTCTTT,CASSISWGGAFF
TRBD1,TRBJ2-6,few,15,TRBV19,TGTGCCAGTAGTAACAGGGGGCCAGGGGCCAACGTCCTGACTTTC,CASSNRGPGANVLTF
NA,TRBJ2-7,NA,15,TRBV7-2,TGTGCCAGCAGCTTAGTCGGAGGGGGCACCTACGAGCAGTACTTC,CASSLVGGGTYEQYF
TRBD2,TRBJ2-5,NA,15,TRBV28,TGTGCCAGCAGTTTACCCTCTAGCGGGACTGACCTCCAGTACTTC,CASSLPSSGTDLQYF
NA,TRBJ2-2,few,13,TRBV29-1,TGCAGCGCAGACCAGGGAGGTACCGGGGAGCTGTTTTTT,CSADQGGTGELFF
NA,TRBJ2-7,NA,15,TRBV7-8,TGTGCCGGCAATTTCCTCCGCTACTCACCCTACGAGCAGTACTTC,CAGNFLRYSPYEQYF
NA,TRBJ1-5,NA,14,TRBV19,TGTGCCAGTAGCCATTGGGCAGGCAATCAGCCCCAGCATTTT,CASSHWAGNQPQHF
TRBD1,TRBJ1-1,NA,14,TRBV19,TGTGCCAGTAGTGCGGGACAGGAGAGGGTCGGGGCTTTCTTT,CASSAGQERVGAFF
NA,TRBJ1-2,NA,16,TRBV28,TGTGCCAGCAGTCGGGACGGAGAAAGGGATAACTATGGCTACACCTTC,CASSRDGERDNYGYTF
NA,TRBJ2-7,NA,12,TRBV2,TGTGCCAGCATGCCCTCAGGGCTCGAGCAGTACTTC,CASMPSGLEQYF
TRBD2,TRBJ2-7,NA,14,TRBV27,TGTGCCAGCAGTTTTACGGCGGGAGGAACCGAGCAGTACTTC,CASSFTAGGTEQYF
NA,TRBJ2-1,NA,12,TRBV5-1,TGCGCCAGCAGCCTGGGGAACAATGAGCAGTTCTTC,CASSLGNNEQFF
NA,TRBJ1-2,few,13,TRBV4-1,TGCGCCAGCAGCCAAGAGGGGGGCTATGGCTACACCTTC,CASSQEGGYGYTF
NA,TRBJ2-2,NA,13,TRBV30,TGTGCCTGGAGTCCAACGGGGCTCGGGGAGCTGTTTTTT,CAWSPTGLGELFF
TRBD2,TRBJ2-1,NA,19,TRBV19,TGTGCCAGCCGGAGAACAGGGAGCGGGAGGGCCTCATCCTACAATGAGCAGTTCTTC,CASRRTGSGRASSYNEQFF
TRBD1,TRBJ1-2,NA,15,TRBV7-3,TGTGCCAGCAGCCGCCGAGCGACAGGGGGCAATGGCTACACCTTC,CASSRRATGGNGYTF
TRBD1,TRBJ2-2,NA,15,TRBV10-3,TGTGCCATCAGTGAAAGGGGGACAGATGCCGGGGAGCTGTTTTTT,CAISERGTDAGELFF
NA,TRBJ1-5,NA,14,TRBV12-5,TGTGCTAGTGGTTTGGGCGGAGAGGGACAGCCCCAGCATTTT,CASGLGGEGQPQHF
NA,TRBJ2-5,NA,13,TRBV13,TGTGCCAGCAGTTTGTCACCCCAAGAGACCCAGTACTTC,CASSLSPQETQYF
NA,TRBJ2-7,once,17,TRBV5-6,TGTGCCAGCAGCTTGGCTGGGCGGGTCGGGGGAACCTACGAGCAGTACTTC,CASSLAGRVGGTYEQYF
NA,TRBJ1-5,once,12,TRBV6-6,TGTGTCCCACAGGGATCCAATCAGCCCCAGCATTTT,CVPQGSNQPQHF
NA,TRBJ2-1,NA,17,TRBV21-1,TGTGCCAGCAGCAAAGGGACTAGCGGGACGTCCTACAATGAGCAGTTCTTC,CASSKGTSGTSYNEQFF
NA,TRBJ2-5,NA,15,TRBV6-5,TGTGCCAGCAGGCCCCTGGCGGGACCGGTCGGGACCCAGTACTTC,CASRPLAGPVGTQYF
TRBD1,TRBJ2-7,NA,15,TRBV9,TGTGCCAGCAGCATTCAGCCGGGACAGGGGGCGGAGCAGTACTTC,CASSIQPGQGAEQYF
NA,TRBJ2-2,few,14,TRBV11-3,TGTGCCAGCAGCTTAGGGCCTGGGACCGGGGAGCTGTTTTTT,CASSLGPGTGELFF
TRBD2,TRBJ2-7,many,16,TRBV29-1,TGCAGCGTTGAAGGGCTAGCGGGAGCGGACCCGGACGAGCAGTACTTC,CSVEGLAGADPDEQYF
TRBD2,TRBJ2-3,NA,21,TRBV4-1,TGCGCCAGCAGCCAAGAAGCCATGGGGGGGCCGGGACTAGGGAGCCCATATACGCAGTATTTT,CASSQEAMGGPGLGSPYTQYF
NA,TRBJ1-1,few,13,TRBV30,TGTGCCTGGAGTGGGGGGGCGCGGACTGAAGCTTTCTTT,CAWSGGARTEAFF
NA,TRBJ2-2,NA,12,TRBV28,TGTGCCAGCAGCCGAACTTCTTGGGAGCTGTTTTTT,CASSRTSWELFF
NA,TRBJ2-7,NA,14,TRBV28,TGTGCCAGCACCCCCGTAGGCCCGAGCTACGAGCAGTACTTC,CASTPVGPSYEQYF
TRBD1,TRBJ1-4,NA,12,TRBV30,TGTGCCTGGGGGACAGGGGGTGAAAAACTGTTTTTT,CAWGTGGEKLFF
NA,TRBJ1-1,NA,15,TRBV4-1,TGCGCCAGCAGCCAAGCCCCGGGCCAATACACTGAAGCTTTCTTT,CASSQAPGQYTEAFF
NA,TRBJ1-6,NA,15,TRBV6-1,TGTGCCAGCAGCATTCGTTTCCTAAATAATTCACCCCTCCACTTT,CASSIRFLNNSPLHF
TRBD1,TRBJ2-4,NA,16,TRBV7-2,TGTGCCAGCAGCCCGGACAGGGTCGGGACCCATGGCATTCAGTACTTC,CASSPDRVGTHGIQYF
NA,TRBJ2-3,once,12,TRBV30,TGTGCCTGGAGGACGGACGGAGATACGCAGTATTTT,CAWRTDGDTQYF
NA,TRBJ1-5,NA,14,TRBV5-4,TGTGCCAGCAGCTTGGCCGGGGTTGACCAGCCCCAGCATTTT,CASSLAGVDQPQHF
NA,TRBJ1-3,NA,13,TRBV30,TGTGCCTGGAGGATCCTAAACAGGAACACCATATATTTT,CAWRILNRNTIYF
NA,TRBJ2-1,NA,14,TRBV9,TGTGCCAGCAGCGTTGGGAGCTCCTACAATGAGCAGTTCTTC,CASSVGSSYNEQFF
NA,TRBJ2-1,NA,16,TRBV12-5,TGTGCTAGTGGTTTGGTAGTAGGAGGCGGGGCGAATGAGCAGTTCTTC,CASGLVVGGGANEQFF
NA,TRBJ2-7,NA,13,TRBV29-1,TGCAGCGTTAGGGGGAATCTGGGCTACGAGCAGTACTTC,CSVRGNLGYEQYF
NA,TRBJ2-7,NA,16,TRBV7-3,TGTGCCAGCAGCTTAAACCCTAGGGCCAGCGGCAACGAGCAGTACTTC,CASSLNPRASGNEQYF
TRBD1,TRBJ1-1,NA,13,TRBV28,TGTGCCAGCAGTTACACAGGGGGTACTGAAGCTTTCTTT,CASSYTGGTEAFF
NA,TRBJ1-1,NA,15,TRBV5-1,TGCGCCAGCAGCCCCTCGGGACCATCGAACACTGAAGCTTTCTTT,CASSPSGPSNTEAFF
NA,TRBJ1-5,few,13,TRBV4-2,TGTGCCAGCAGCCAAGGGGGCAATCAGCCCCAGCATTTT,CASSQGGNQPQHF